These 9 T cell receptor beta chains came from one sample sequenced in a study of shared clonotypes between healthy human individuals. Clones were read by immunoSEQ multiplex PCR, and TCRdb kept only the in-frame ones, dropping some. The data hold about 2.1 million clones, with approximately 92% observed a single time. Cells designated naive CD8 were CD45RO-negative and were positively selected for CCR7, with terminally differentiated effector memory CD45RA+ cells excluded. The sequenced sample consisted of naive CD8+ T cells from PBMCs. The receptors stem from a man aged 18 to 30 in good health. Some clones in this sample may be carry-over from other donors' samples.

The genes are TRBV28 and TRBJ2-7, with D unclear. The CDR3 extends over 13 amino acids. The germline gives CDR1 MDHEN, CDR2 SYDVKM. The V gene lost 6 bases and the J gene lost 7 bases, with 16 bases spanning the gap. The CDR3 region has the DNA TGTGCCAGCAGCCCTGCTGGTTTTAGTGAGCAGTACTTC. Encoded protein: CASSPAGFSEQYF.

V usage is TRBV9 and J usage is TRBJ2-3; D assignment may be TRBD1 or TRBD2 (5 bases each). Germline V gives CDR1 SGDLS, CDR2 YYNGEE. The ends were cut back, 3 bases at V and 0 bases at J, with 20 bases in the middle. This CDR3 has 18 amino acids. The CDR3 DNA sequence: TGTGCCAGCAGCGCCCCCGGGGCGGTCTATACTAGCACAGATACGCAGTATTTT. Translating it yields CASSAPGAVYTSTDTQYF.

The chain couples TRBV5-4 to TRBJ2-1; the D gene is possibly TRBD2 (7 bases). Germline V gene sequence: CDR1 SGHNT, CDR2 YYREEE (reference sequence). The CDR3 consists of 16 residues. V gave up 5 bases and J gave up 0 bases, with 15 bases separating them. The CDR3 sequence is CASRGASGSSYNEQFF. CDR3 DNA sequence: TGTGCCAGCAGGGGGGCTAGCGGTAGCTCCTACAATGAGCAGTTCTTC.

The rearrangement links TRBV2 to TRBJ1-5, with 8 bases that match TRBD1. V trimming: 4 bases; J trimming: 6 bases; junction bases outside the gene matches: 8. CDR1 and CDR2 (germline): SNHLY, FYNNEI. This CDR3 region has 15 residues. CDR3 loop: CASSGPTGVGQPQHF. The DNA of the CDR3 is TGTGCCAGCAGTGGGCCGACAGGGGTCGGTCAGCCCCAGCATTTT.

V and J are TRBV13 and TRBJ2-7, with D perhaps TRBD1 (5 bases). Germline V gene lookup returns CDR1 PRHDT and CDR2 FYEKMQ (reference sequence). V was shortened by 3 bases and J by 6 bases, with 6 bases between the two germline ends. The length of the CDR3 is 11 residues. For the CDR3, the DNA is TGTGCCAGCAGCTTCACAGGCGAGCAGTACTTC. Its protein is CASSFTGEQYF.

The genes are TRBV7-9 and TRBJ1-5, with D hard to call. CDR1 and CDR2 (germline): SEHNR, FQNEAQ (reference sequence). The length of the CDR3 is 13 residues. The V end lost 5 bases, the J end lost 7 bases, and 12 bases lay between the germline ends. CDR3 amino acids: CASSPAAGQPQHF. CDR3 nucleotides: TGTGCCAGCAGCCCAGCGGCGGGGCAGCCCCAGCATTTT.

This sequence joins TRBV13 and TRBJ2-4; no reliable D call. CDR1 and CDR2 from the germline V gene are PRHDT and FYEKMQ (reference sequence). Trimming removed 5 bases from V and 0 bases from J, with 23 bases in between. This CDR3 region has 19 residues. The CDR3 here is CASSPDIVLGTLAKNIQYF. The CDR3 region has the DNA TGTGCCAGCAGCCCCGACATCGTCCTAGGAACCTTAGCCAAAAACATTCAGTACTTC.

The gene calls are TRBV14 and TRBJ2-1; 8 bases match TRBD2. V lost 5 bases, J lost 6 bases, and 12 bases stayed unmatched. This CDR3 region has 16 residues. Germline V lookup: CDR1 SGHDN, CDR2 FVKESK. The chain's CDR3 is CASSEPAGVAANEQFF. The CDR3 bases are TGTGCCAGCAGCGAACCAGCGGGAGTCGCCGCCAATGAGCAGTTCTTC. Supplemented by reference TRBV14 and TRBJ2-1, the full variable domain reads EAGVTQFPSHSVIEKGQTVTLRCDPISGHDNLYWYRRVMGKEIKFLLHFVKESKQDESGMPNNRFLAERTGGTYSTLKVQPAELEDSGVYFCASSEPAGVAANEQFFGPGTRLTVL.

This chain links TRBV6-5 with TRBJ2-1; the match to TRBD2 covers 7 bases. Germline assignment: CDR1 MNHEY and CDR2 SVGAGI. Losses at the gene ends were 2 bases for V and 5 bases for J; bases not matched to a gene: 6. The CDR3 has 15 residues. CDR3 bases: TGTGCCAGCAGTTACGGCAGCGGGAAGGACAATGAGCAGTTCTTC. Its translation is CASSYGSGKDNEQFF.